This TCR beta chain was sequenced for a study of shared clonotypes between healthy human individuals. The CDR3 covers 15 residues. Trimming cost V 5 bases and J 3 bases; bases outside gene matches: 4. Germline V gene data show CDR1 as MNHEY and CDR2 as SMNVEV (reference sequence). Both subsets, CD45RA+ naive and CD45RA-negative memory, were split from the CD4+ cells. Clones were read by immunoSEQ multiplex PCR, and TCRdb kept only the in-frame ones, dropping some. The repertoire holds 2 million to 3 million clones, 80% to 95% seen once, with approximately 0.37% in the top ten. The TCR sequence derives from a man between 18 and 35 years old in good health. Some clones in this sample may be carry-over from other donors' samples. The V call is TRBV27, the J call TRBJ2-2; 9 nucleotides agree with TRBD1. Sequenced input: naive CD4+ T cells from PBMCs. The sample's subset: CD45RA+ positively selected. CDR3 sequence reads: CASSHRGRHTGELFF. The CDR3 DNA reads TGTGCCAGCAGTCACAGGGGGCGGCACACCGGGGAGCTGTTTTTT.